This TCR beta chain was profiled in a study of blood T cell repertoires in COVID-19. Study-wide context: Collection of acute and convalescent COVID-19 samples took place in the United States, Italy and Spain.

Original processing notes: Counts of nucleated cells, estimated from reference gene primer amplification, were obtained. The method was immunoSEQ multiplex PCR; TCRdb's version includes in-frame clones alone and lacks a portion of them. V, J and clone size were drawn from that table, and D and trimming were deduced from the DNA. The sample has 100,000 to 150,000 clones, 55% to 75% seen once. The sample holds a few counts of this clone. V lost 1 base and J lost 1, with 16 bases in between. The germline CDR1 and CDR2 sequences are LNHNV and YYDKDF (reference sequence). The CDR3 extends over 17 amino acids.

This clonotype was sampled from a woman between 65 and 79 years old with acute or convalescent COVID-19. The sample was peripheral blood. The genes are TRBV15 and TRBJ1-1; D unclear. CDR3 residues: CATSRGGLEGRNTEAFF. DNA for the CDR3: TGTGCCACCAGCAGAGGCGGGTTGGAGGGTAGGAACACTGAAGCTTTCTTT.